A selection of T cell receptor beta chains follows, all from one sample in a study of regulatory T cells in long-lasting Graves disease. From the multiplex PCR reads, TCRdb called clonotypes with MiXCR, one entry per CDR3 protein. The sample lists fewer than 550,000 distinct CDR3 sequences, about 16% occurring once. The same data also contributed to another study, on T cells in Graves' hyperthyroidism and ophthalmopathy.

The input for sequencing was peripheral blood mononuclear cells (PBMCs), taken at new diagnosis, from a patient treated with antithyroid drugs. Receptors originate from a woman between 40 and 65 years old with Graves disease. Both conserved end residues are part of each CDR3.

cdr3_length,j_call,v_call,cdr3_aa
16,TRBJ1-5,TRBV6-2/TRBV6-3,CASSTAADRFNQPQHF
15,TRBJ2-1,TRBV2,CASSRLAGGDNEQFF
14,TRBJ1-1,TRBV14,CASSRQDGNTEAFF
13,TRBJ1-3,TRBV7-2,CASSLDDVGTIYF
14,TRBJ1-2,TRBV5-6,CASSLTSVVYGYTF
13,TRBJ2-3,TRBV10-1,CASSWGSTDTQYF
17,TRBJ2-7,TRBV9,CASSAGTGGGRGDEQYF
17,TRBJ2-3,TRBV28,CASNQGGPGLDTDTQYF
14,TRBJ2-3,TRBV28,CASERGGPTDTQYF
16,TRBJ1-3,TRBV20-1,CSARAPSGPGGNTIYF
11,TRBJ1-1,TRBV3-1,CASMGVTEAFF
14,TRBJ2-3,TRBV2,CASRVTGRADTQYF
14,TRBJ2-6,TRBV2,CASAGDAAANVLTF
18,TRBJ2-7,TRBV27,CASSLSPTERGGIYEQYF
14,TRBJ2-3,TRBV27,CASRRLPKDDTQYF
16,TRBJ2-2,TRBV7-9,CANSLAFIPDTGELFF
14,TRBJ2-7,TRBV5-1,CASSQGQGIHEQYF
15,TRBJ1-1,TRBV2,CASSPRQARNTEAFF
13,TRBJ1-2,TRBV7-3,CASSQGQSYGYTF
13,TRBJ2-1,TRBV3-1,CASSQGQGNEQFF
15,TRBJ2-1,TRBV25-1,CASSVTGGVYNEQFF
17,TRBJ2-7,TRBV11-1,CASSLKGAVGYAYEQYF
17,TRBJ1-1,TRBV6-1,CASSELQLGQANTEAFF
13,TRBJ1-1,TRBV28,CASTSGDTTEAFF
13,TRBJ1-2,TRBV29-1,CSASTGSNYGYTF
16,TRBJ2-6,TRBV14,CASSQKISAGANVLTF
16,TRBJ1-3,TRBV12-3/TRBV12-4,CASSFTLAQSGNTIYF
15,TRBJ1-1,TRBV30,CAGGAPPLLNTEAFF
15,TRBJ2-7,TRBV20-1,CSARDHSGALYEQYF
14,TRBJ1-6,TRBV19,CASSIRGGGSPLHF
15,TRBJ2-3,TRBV27,CASSLSGLAGDQQYF
13,TRBJ1-4,TRBV20-1,CSAGQITNEKLFF
15,TRBJ2-1,TRBV27,CASSLWDRPYNEQFF
14,TRBJ1-1,TRBV7-6,CASSPDNMNTEAFF
14,TRBJ1-1,TRBV7-8,CASSLRNSNTEAFF
14,TRBJ1-2,TRBV9,CASSVGDIPYGYTF
16,TRBJ2-5,TRBV6-1,CASSEVRGQGAETQYF
15,TRBJ2-4,TRBV19,CASRKTGQGGYIQYF
15,TRBJ1-1,TRBV4-1,CASSQVGGPGTEAFF
16,TRBJ1-2,TRBV7-2,CASSLTFQRDSYGYTF
13,TRBJ1-2,TRBV27,CASGRRRGDGYTF
15,TRBJ2-1,TRBV5-1,CASSLFTGIYNEQFF
15,TRBJ1-2,TRBV10-1,CASSERPEDLGGYTF
15,TRBJ2-6,TRBV5-1,CASSSTGAGANVLTF
13,TRBJ2-5,TRBV30,CAWSVGHRETQYF
16,TRBJ2-5,TRBV30,CAWSDFPRDSGETQYF
15,TRBJ1-5,TRBV3-1,CASSQGTGRDQPQHF
14,TRBJ1-1,TRBV30,CAWTLKGRNTEAFF
13,TRBJ1-4,TRBV5-1,CASSPEGGEKLFF
13,TRBJ2-1,TRBV6-2/TRBV6-3,CASSYVGNHEQFF
12,TRBJ1-1,TRBV20-1,CSASDLYTEAFF
13,TRBJ1-3,TRBV28,CASALGAGNTIYF
11,TRBJ1-4,TRBV5-1,CASSLVGNLFF
14,TRBJ2-6,TRBV9,CASGRVAGANVLTF
13,TRBJ2-5,TRBV2,CASSVNRDETQYF
15,TRBJ2-5,TRBV4-1,CASSPPGQLQETQYF
16,TRBJ2-3,TRBV3-1,CASSQEFPAAKDTQYF